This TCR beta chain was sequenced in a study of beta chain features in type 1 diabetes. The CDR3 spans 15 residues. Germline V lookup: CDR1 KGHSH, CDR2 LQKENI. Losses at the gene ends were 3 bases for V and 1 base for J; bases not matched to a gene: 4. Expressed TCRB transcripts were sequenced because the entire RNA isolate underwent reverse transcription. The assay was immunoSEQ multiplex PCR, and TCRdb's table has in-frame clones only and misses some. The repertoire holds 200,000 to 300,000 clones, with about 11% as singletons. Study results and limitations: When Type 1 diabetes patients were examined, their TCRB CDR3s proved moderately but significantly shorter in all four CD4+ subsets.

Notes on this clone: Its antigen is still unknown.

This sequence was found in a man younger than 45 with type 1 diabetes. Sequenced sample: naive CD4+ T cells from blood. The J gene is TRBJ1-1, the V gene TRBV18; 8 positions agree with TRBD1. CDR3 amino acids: CASSPTDRANTEAFF. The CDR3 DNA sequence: TGTGCCAGCTCACCGACGGACAGGGCGAACACTGAAGCTTTCTTT.